Below, 20 T cell receptor beta chains from the same sample are listed, as sequenced in a study of identifying expanded T cells in peripheral blood. Sequencing used immunoSEQ multiplex PCR; TCRdb keeps in-frame clones, though not all of them. Among about 81,000 clones listed, 84% were seen once. What was sequenced was blood. The receptor set was obtained from a person aged 18 to 75 in good health.

This sequence joins TRBV5-1 and TRBJ1-2; no firm D call. Germline values: CDR1 SGHRS, CDR2 YFSETQ. CDR3 length: 14 amino acids. The ends were cut back, 4 bases at V and 2 bases at J, with 12 bases in the middle. The CDR3 reads CASSPDETNYGYTF. The CDR3 DNA follows: TGCGCCAGCAGCCCCGACGAAACAAACTATGGCTACACCTTC.

V gene TRBV7-3 combines with J gene TRBJ2-1; 10 bases agree with TRBD2. Unmatched junction bases numbered 3, after V lost 4 bases and J lost 6 bases. This CDR3 contains 14 residues. In germline, CDR1 is SGHTA, CDR2 FQGTGA. DNA for the CDR3: TGTGCCAGCAGCTCACTAGCGGGGCCCAATGAGCAGTTCTTC. It is translated as CASSSLAGPNEQFF.

The rearrangement joins TRBV11-2 to TRBJ2-7; D not certain. Trimming removed 6 bases at V and 0 bases at J, with 9 bases between. This CDR3 spans 13 amino acids. CDR1 is SGHAT and CDR2 is FQNNGV in the germline V gene. The CDR3 bases are TGTGCCAGCAGGGGCAGGAGCTCCTACGAGCAGTACTTC. Amino acid sequence: CASRGRSSYEQYF.

The chain recombines TRBV28 with TRBJ1-5, with 9 bases identical to TRBD1. This CDR3 is built from 14 residues. Germline V gene lookup returns CDR1 MDHEN and CDR2 SYDVKM. J was trimmed by 7 bases and V by 5 bases; bases with no gene match: 6. CDR3 in amino acids: CASSLTGGIQPQHF. The CDR3 DNA follows: TGTGCCAGCAGTCTGACAGGGGGGATACAGCCCCAGCATTTT.

This rearrangement joins TRBV7-3 to TRBJ2-2, with 13 nucleotides matching TRBD2. The CDR3 totals 16 residues. Trimming took 5 bases from V and 4 from J; bases not matched to a gene: 4. The germline V gene encodes CDR1 SGHTA and CDR2 FQGTGA. CDR3 loop: CASSKRTSGSTGELFF. In DNA form, the CDR3 reads TGTGCCAGCAGCAAACGGACTAGCGGGAGCACCGGGGAGCTGTTTTTT.

The CDR3, as DNA: TGCAGCGCCCGGGGGACTAGTAAGGCCTACGAGCAGTACTTC. Translating gives CSARGTSKAYEQYF. V gene TRBV29-1 combines with J gene TRBJ2-7, with TRBD2 identical over 8 bases. CDR1 SQVTM and CDR2 ANQGSEA come from the germline V gene. The CDR3 runs 14 residues. V lost 7 bases and J lost 2; bases outside the gene matches: 10.

The V and J genes are TRBV2 and TRBJ1-1; no clear D. Germline V gene lookup returns CDR1 SNHLY and CDR2 FYNNEI. The CDR3 totals 14 residues. Between the trimmed V and J ends, which lost 9 bases and 4 bases, there was a span of 18 bases. Here the CDR3 reads CARPGESPSTEAFF. In DNA, the CDR3 is TGTGCCAGGCCCGGCGAATCCCCCAGCACTGAAGCTTTCTTT.

The V and J genes are TRBV4-1 and TRBJ2-2, with D perhaps matching TRBD2 (7 bases). Per germline, CDR1 MGHRA and CDR2 YSYEKL. This CDR3 is 17 amino acids long. Trimming cost V 1 base and J 4 bases, with 16 bases left between them. The CDR3 loop is CASSQAEGGGVTGELFF. The CDR3 DNA reads TGCGCCAGCAGCCAAGCGGAGGGAGGGGGAGTCACCGGGGAGCTGTTTTTT.

The gene calls are TRBV28 and TRBJ1-2; D ambiguous. CDR1 is MDHEN and CDR2 is SYDVKM in the germline V gene. V was cut by 4 bases and J by 0 bases, with 12 bases left in between. The CDR3 has 15 amino acids. The CDR3 here is CASSWRRKANYGYTF. Here the CDR3 DNA reads TGTGCCAGCAGTTGGCGCAGGAAAGCTAACTATGGCTACACCTTC.

This chain connects TRBV2 to TRBJ2-5; 9 bases fit TRBD1. This CDR3 region has 14 residues. V was pared by 2 bases and J by 4 bases, with 2 bases of the junction left unmatched. CDR1 is SNHLY and CDR2 is FYNNEI in the germline V gene. The CDR3 loop is CASSERTGAETQYF. DNA for the CDR3: TGTGCCAGCAGTGAAAGGACAGGGGCAGAGACCCAGTACTTC.

The chain is built from TRBV11-2 and TRBJ2-1; D is unclear. CDR1 and CDR2 from the germline V gene are SGHAT and FQNNGV. CDR3 length: 14 amino acids. Trimming pared 1 base from V and 0 bases from J, leaving 4 bases between. The CDR3 nucleotides read TGTGCCAGCAGCTTAGCAGTCTCCTACAATGAGCAGTTCTTC. It translates to CASSLAVSYNEQFF.

The chain couples TRBV19 to TRBJ2-7; 7 bases fit TRBD2. Germline V gives CDR1 LNHDA, CDR2 SQIVND (reference sequence). V lost 6 bases to trimming and J lost 0 bases; unmatched junction nucleotides: 2. This CDR3 is 13 amino acids long. The DNA of the CDR3 is TGTGCCAGTAGGCGGGAGTCCTCCTACGAGCAGTACTTC. It yields the protein CASRRESSYEQYF.

The chain uses TRBV28 and TRBJ1-1; 12 bases are a match to TRBD1. CDR1 and CDR2 from the germline V gene are MDHEN and SYDVKM. J lost 7 bases, V lost 6 bases, and 9 bases had no gene match. The CDR3 length is 15 residues. CDR3 sequence reads: CASSQPGQGAGEAFF. CDR3 coding DNA: TGTGCCAGCAGCCAACCGGGACAGGGGGCAGGTGAAGCTTTCTTT.

V is TRBV7-8 and J is TRBJ1-2; D is perhaps TRBD1 (6 bases). Trimming took off 4 bases at V and 0 bases at J, with 9 bases between the two ends. The CDR3 loop spans 14 amino acids. Germline V gene sequence: CDR1 SGHVS, CDR2 FQNEAQ. CDR3 region: CASSYGQTNYGYTF. The CDR3 region has the DNA TGTGCCAGCAGCTACGGACAGACTAACTATGGCTACACCTTC.

Only a few counts were recorded for this clone. The chain joins TRBV5-6 to TRBJ1-3; D gene unclear. In germline, CDR1 is SGHDT, CDR2 YYEEEE. The CDR3 has 16 residues. V was trimmed by 2 bases and J by 4 bases, leaving 16 bases between them. Written as DNA, the CDR3 is TGTGCCAGCAGCTTCTCTTTCCTAGCCGCCGGAAACACCATATATTTT. Translating it yields CASSFSFLAAGNTIYF. The whole variable domain, remainder taken from reference TRBV5-6 and TRBJ1-3, is DAGVTQSPTHLIKTRGQQVTLRCSPKSGHDTVSWYQQALGQGPQFIFQYYEEEERQRGNFPDRFSGHQFPNYSSELNVNALLLGDSALYLCASSFSFLAAGNTIYFGEGSWLTVV.

This chain joins TRBV10-3 and TRBJ1-5, with a tentative D call TRBD1 (5 bases). V lost 5 bases and J lost 6, with 11 bases in between. The CDR3 is made up of 13 amino acids. CDR1 ENHRY and CDR2 SYGVKD come from the germline V gene. This chain's CDR3 is CAISRQGAQPQHF. The CDR3 DNA sequence: TGTGCCATCAGTCGGCAGGGTGCTCAGCCCCAGCATTTT.

The chain carries TRBV6-6 and TRBJ2-1, with D unclear. The V gene's germline CDR1 is MNHNY and CDR2 SVGAGI (reference sequence). V was shortened by 2 bases and J by 7 bases, with 9 bases between the two germline ends. The CDR3 totals 13 residues. The CDR3 loop is CASSYSQPNEQFF. CDR3 DNA: TGTGCCAGCAGTTACAGTCAGCCAAATGAGCAGTTCTTC.

The chain couples TRBV28 to TRBJ2-1; 7 bases are a match to TRBD1. V was pared by 8 bases and J by 7 bases, with 8 bases of the junction left unmatched. Germline CDR1 reads MDHEN; CDR2 reads SYDVKM. This CDR3 region has 13 residues. DNA for the CDR3: TGTGCCAGCGCCGGGACAGTAGGAAATGAGCAGTTCTTC. It specifies CASAGTVGNEQFF.

This clone was seen a few times. The chain employs TRBV2 and TRBJ2-1; 12 bases match TRBD2. CDR1 and CDR2 from the germline V gene are SNHLY and FYNNEI. The CDR3 has 15 amino acids. Trimming at V came to 4 bases and at J to 7 bases, leaving 5 bases not matched to a gene. CDR3 sequence: CASSALLAGGNEQFF. CDR3 nucleotides: TGTGCCAGCAGTGCTCTACTAGCGGGAGGTAATGAGCAGTTCTTC.

This chain uses TRBV30 with TRBJ2-1; either TRBD1 or TRBD2 may supply D (5 bases each). CDR1 and CDR2 from the germline V gene are GTSNPN and SVGIG (reference sequence). The V gene lost 0 bases and the J gene lost 6 bases, with 15 bases spanning the gap. CDR3 length: 15 residues. CDR3 in amino acids: CAWSVGTGPFNEQFF. The DNA of the CDR3 is TGTGCCTGGAGTGTAGGAACGGGACCGTTCAATGAGCAGTTCTTC.